Listed here is a single T cell receptor beta chain. This sample was taken from a study of response to subunit inactivated influenza vaccine. CDR1 is SGDLS, CDR2 YYNGEE, per germline. Trimming shortened V by 5 bases and J by 0 bases, and 17 bases separated the two germline ends. This CDR3 comprises 16 residues. TCRdb recomputed calls from the RT-PCR reads with MiXCR, one row per CDR3 protein. Of 160,000 or so distinct CDR3 sequences detected, approximately 10% appear once; the ten largest clones hold around 12%. The V call is TRBV9, the J call TRBJ1-1; D perhaps matches TRBD1 (6 bases). This receptor was obtained from a man aged 45 to 65 who received an inactivated influenza vaccine. Sequencing was performed on non-naive T cells sorted from PBMCs, taken 40 to 50 days after vaccination. The CDR3 is CASSYQTGIMNTEAFF. The CDR3 nucleotides are TGTGCCAGCAGTTACCAAACAGGGATTATGAACACTGAAGCTTTCTTT.